The clone carrying this TCR beta chain appeared a few times. The authors combined roughly 200,000 CFSE-labeled responder cells with roughly 200,000 irradiated, violet-dye-labeled stimulator cells in plates. A sort after the reaction isolated proliferating CFSE-low CD3+CD4+ and CD3+CD8+ responders. The data were obtained in a study of graft-versus-host responses after intestinal transplantation. Study-wide findings and caveats: High graft-versus-host to host-versus-graft clonal ratios were found in allografts of patients who had graft-donor T cell macrochimerism. The highest levels of circulating GvH clones went along with early declines in HvG clones after transplant. GvH clones were identified in recipient marrow, with some first appearing in ileum or blood.

Germline loops: CDR1 SEHNR, CDR2 FQNEAQ (reference sequence). Germline trimming cut 5 bases from V and 4 bases from J; bases unmatched to any gene: 8. This CDR3 region has 14 residues. Generated by immunoSEQ multiplex PCR, the TCRdb table keeps only in-frame clones and is missing some. The sample carries 9,000 to 10,000 clones, around 28% recorded once. The receptor was isolated from a human patient who received an intestinal transplant. V gene TRBV7-9 combines with J gene TRBJ2-7; 7 bases fit TRBD1. This specimen consisted of alloreactive CD8+ T cells from a mixed lymphocyte reaction culture, obtained before intestinal transplant. The subset is: CFSE-low proliferating T cells sorted from roughly 6-day pre-transplant mixed lymphocyte reaction (GvH or HvG direction). For the CDR3, the DNA is TGTGCCAGCAGCCCCCCCGGGACAGCGTACGAGCAGTACTTC. Protein: CASSPPGTAYEQYF.